These 25 T cell receptor beta chains were sequenced from one sample in a study of human T cells and chemical hapten exposure. Time point meaning: patch test 1, 2 weeks after DPC sensitization. Treatment indicated: therapeutic diphenylcyclopropenone sensitization with weekly scalp DPC. TCRdb redid the calling of the RACE reads with MiXCR, one entry per CDR3 protein. Among under 200,000 distinct CDR3 sequences, 13% to 15% were seen once, and the ten largest hold 1.7%. Here the sequenced sample was whole blood, taken in connection with sensitization to the hapten diphenylcyclopropenone (DPC). The source of these receptors is a woman aged 30 to 39 with alopecia areata. Some clones in this sample may be carry-over from other donors' samples.

This clonotype has a count of ten or more. The chain employs TRBV28 and TRBJ2-7; weak D call: TRBD2 (5 bases). The length of the CDR3 is 13 residues. Trimming shortened V by 6 bases and J by 0 bases, and 9 bases separated the two germline ends. Germline CDR1 reads MDHEN; CDR2 reads SYDVKM. The CDR3, as DNA: TGTGCCAGCAGCGGAACTAGCTCCTACGAGCAGTACTTC. Protein: CASSGTSSYEQYF.

The chain links TRBV28 to TRBJ1-5; D is undetermined. CDR3 length: 14 amino acids. V lost 6 bases and J 5 bases, leaving 14 bases between the germline ends. Per germline, CDR1 MDHEN and CDR2 SYDVKM. Here the CDR3 reads CASRGDREDQPQHF. The CDR3, as DNA: TGTGCCAGCAGAGGCGACCGGGAGGATCAGCCCCAGCATTTT.

This clonotype came up a few times. As the CDR3 is not closed by the conserved phenylalanine or tryptophan, this likely results from a read error. No DNA is shown, since the ends of the CDR3 on it are uncertain; the CDR3 is the one TCRdb lists. The rearrangement links TRBV28 to TRBJ2-1; the listed D gene, TRBD1, was not tested against the DNA. With termini counted, the CDR3 has 13 amino acids. From germline, CDR1 is MDHEN and CDR2 SYDVKM. CDR3 sequence reads: CASSPGRRDRVLI.

This clonotype was seen more than once but under ten times. The J gene is TRBJ2-4, the V gene TRBV4-1; D unresolved. The CDR3 has 15 residues. With 1 base removed from V and 8 bases from J, the gap between germline ends came to 15 bases. Germline CDR1 is MGHRA and CDR2 is YSYEKL. The chain's CDR3 is CASSQGRATGDIQYF. The CDR3 bases are TGCGCCAGCAGCCAAGGACGGGCCACTGGTGACATTCAGTACTTC.

The rearrangement links TRBV7-9 to TRBJ1-1; 8 positions match TRBD1. CDR3 length: 14 residues. The V gene end was trimmed by 5 bases and the J gene end by 4 bases; junction bases not matched to a gene: 6. The germline V gene has CDR1 SEHNR and CDR2 FQNEAQ (reference sequence). In DNA form, the CDR3 reads TGTGCCAGCAGCCCCGGGGACAGGCCCACTGAAGCTTTCTTT. This gives the protein CASSPGDRPTEAFF.

Only a few counts were recorded for this clonotype. This chain joins TRBV2 and TRBJ1-4; no reliable D call. Trimming cost V 6 bases and J 6 bases, with 11 bases left between them. The germline CDR1 and CDR2 sequences are SNHLY and FYNNEI. This CDR3 comprises 13 residues. CDR3 nucleotides: TGTGCCAGCAGGAGGGCCGAAGATGAAAAACTGTTTTTT. Translated, it gives CASRRAEDEKLFF.

There are many counts of this clonotype. The chain uses TRBV9 and TRBJ1-6; D uncertain. The V gene's germline CDR1 is SGDLS and CDR2 YYNGEE. The length of the CDR3 is 12 residues. Between the trimmed V and J ends, which lost 7 bases and 7 bases, there was a span of 9 bases. The CDR3 sequence: CASSRINSPLHF. In DNA form, the CDR3 reads TGTGCCAGCTCTCGCATAAATTCACCCCTCCACTTT.

This clonotype was seen ten or more times. The chain is built from TRBV6-2 or TRBV6-3 and TRBJ1-1, with D possibly TRBD1 on 5 matching bases. Germline values: CDR1 MNHEY, CDR2 SVGEGT. The CDR3 covers 14 residues. V was cut by 7 bases and J by 2 bases, with 14 bases left in between. The CDR3 reads CASTHRRPNTEAFF. The CDR3 DNA reads TGTGCCAGCACCCACAGGAGACCTAACACTGAAGCTTTCTTT.

The chain links TRBV29-1 to TRBJ1-4; 7 nucleotides align to TRBD1. CDR3 size: 13 residues. Trimming at V came to 5 bases and at J to 4 bases, leaving 4 bases not matched to a gene. Germline CDR1 SQVTM, CDR2 ANQGSEA. The CDR3 sequence: CSVRTGVNEKLFF. In nucleotides, the CDR3 is TGCAGCGTTCGGACAGGAGTTAATGAAAAACTGTTTTTT. The whole variable domain, filled in from reference TRBV29-1 and TRBJ1-4, reads SAVISQKPSRDICQRGTSLTIQCQVDSQVTMMFWYRQQPGQSLTLIATANQGSEATYESGFVIDKFPISRPNLTFSTLTVSNMSPEDSSIYLCSVRTGVNEKLFFGSGTQLSVL.

This clonotype was observed a few times. This rearrangement joins TRBV18 to TRBJ2-3, with 10 bases fitting TRBD1. CDR1 and CDR2 (germline): KGHSH, LQKENI. J gave up 2 bases and V 3 bases, and 2 bases lay outside the gene matches. This CDR3 has 15 amino acids. The CDR3 DNA reads as TGTGCCAGCTCACCGGACAGGGGGGCCACAGATACGCAGTATTTT. Translation gives CASSPDRGATDTQYF. Filled out from reference TRBV18 and TRBJ2-3, the complete variable domain reads NAGVMQNPRHLVRRRGQEARLRCSPMKGHSHVYWYRQLPEEGLKFMVYLQKENIIDESGMPKERFSAEFPKEGPSILRIQQVVRGDSAAYFCASSPDRGATDTQYFGPGTRLTVL.

This sequence joins TRBV5-1 and TRBJ2-7; D call uncertain. V gave up 0 bases and J gave up 3 bases, with 13 bases separating them. The CDR3 covers 15 residues. Germline CDR1 reads SGHRS; CDR2 reads YFSETQ. CDR3 amino acids: CASSLDFGKVYEQYF. The DNA of the CDR3 is TGCGCCAGCAGCTTGGACTTTGGCAAGGTCTACGAGCAGTACTTC.

This chain uses TRBV6-4 with TRBJ2-3, with TRBD2 matching 11 bases. The CDR3 is made up of 16 amino acids. Per germline, CDR1 MRHNA and CDR2 SNTAGT. The ends lost 3 bases at V and 2 bases at J; junction bases unmatched: 4. The CDR3 nucleotides read TGTGCCAGCAGTGATAGCGGGGGGGCCTCCACAGATACGCAGTATTTT. As protein: CASSDSGGASTDTQYF.

In DNA form, the CDR3 reads TGTGCCAGCACCACACTAGCGGGAGCAAAAGATACGCAGTATTTT. Protein product: CASTTLAGAKDTQYF. The chain uses TRBV7-2 and TRBJ2-3; 11 bases agree with TRBD2. The germline CDR1 and CDR2 sequences are SGHTA and FQGNSA. The CDR3 loop spans 15 amino acids. The trim removed 7 bases at V and 5 bases at J, leaving 8 bases unmatched.

The chain couples TRBV5-1 to TRBJ2-1; D is uncertain. Trimming shortened V by 0 bases and J by 0 bases, and 10 bases separated the two germline ends. There are 16 residues in the CDR3. CDR1 SGHRS and CDR2 YFSETQ come from the germline V gene. The CDR3 region has the DNA TGCGCCAGCAGCTTGGGAATCGGTAGCTCCTACAATGAGCAGTTCTTC. Translation: CASSLGIGSSYNEQFF.

This clonotype was detected a few times. The chain has TRBV18 and TRBJ1-2, with 10 bases fitting TRBD1. In germline, CDR1 is KGHSH, CDR2 LQKENI. There are 15 residues in the CDR3. Germline trimming cut 1 base from V and 3 bases from J; bases unmatched to any gene: 2. CDR3: CASSPRTGGYYGYTF. CDR3 coding DNA: TGTGCCAGCTCACCACGGACAGGGGGGTACTATGGCTACACCTTC. Full variable domain (remainder filled in from reference TRBV18 and TRBJ1-2): NAGVMQNPRHLVRRRGQEARLRCSPMKGHSHVYWYRQLPEEGLKFMVYLQKENIIDESGMPKERFSAEFPKEGPSILRIQQVVRGDSAAYFCASSPRTGGYYGYTFGSGTRLTVV.

The chain recombines TRBV29-1 with TRBJ1-4, with 8 bases lining up with TRBD1. With V trimmed by 2 bases and J by 7 bases, 6 bases remained unmatched. CDR3 size: 14 residues. Germline V CDR1 and CDR2: SQVTM, ANQGSEA. In nucleotides, the CDR3 is TGCAGCGTTGAAATCCCCAGGGGGCCTGAAAAACTGTTTTTT. Translation gives CSVEIPRGPEKLFF.

A few counts support this clonotype. This chain uses TRBV7-2 with TRBJ2-7, with no clear D. Germline V gene sequence: CDR1 SGHTA, CDR2 FQGNSA. This CDR3 is 12 amino acids long. Trimming pared 5 bases from V and 3 bases from J, leaving 8 bases between. The chain's CDR3 is CASSAAGYEQYF. The CDR3 DNA sequence: TGTGCCAGCAGCGCTGCCGGCTACGAGCAGTACTTC.

This clonotype was observed many times. The rearrangement links TRBV29-1 to TRBJ1-2, with 8 bases that match TRBD1. CDR3 size: 13 residues. Trimming took 3 bases from V and 4 from J; bases not matched to a gene: 4. The germline V gene has CDR1 SQVTM and CDR2 ANQGSEA. The CDR3 spells CSVDRGRSYGYTF. The CDR3 DNA is TGCAGCGTTGACAGGGGGCGAAGCTATGGCTACACCTTC.

This clonotype was observed at least ten times. A read error may account for a junction end that differs from germline. The V and J genes are TRBV5-1 and TRBJ1-1; D call uncertain. The V gene's germline CDR1 is SGHRS and CDR2 YFSETQ. This CDR3 has 13 residues. The CDR3, as DNA: TGTGCCAGCAGCTTAGATGGGGACACTGAAGCTTTCTTT. Amino acids: CASSLDGDTEAFF. Variable domain in full (rest from reference TRBV5-1 and TRBJ1-1): KAGVTQTPRYLIKTRGQQVTLSCSPISGHRSVSWYQQTPGQGLQFLFEYFSETQRNKGNFPGRFSGRQFSNSRSEMNVSTLELGDSALYLCASSLDGDTEAFFGQGTRLTVV.

This chain joins TRBV29-1 and TRBJ2-1; TRBD1 is a possible D gene (6 bases). CDR3 length: 14 residues. Germline CDR1 SQVTM, CDR2 ANQGSEA. V was clipped by 2 bases and J by 7 bases, with 15 bases between them. The CDR3 is CSVETYRVGNEQFF. As DNA, the CDR3 is TGCAGCGTTGAAACCTACAGGGTAGGGAATGAGCAGTTCTTC.

The chain couples TRBV10-1 to TRBJ1-1, with 11 bases matching TRBD1. Germline CDR1 WNHNN, CDR2 SYGVQD (reference sequence). The CDR3 is made up of 14 amino acids. With V trimmed by 2 bases and J by 6 bases, 2 bases remained unmatched. CDR3 in DNA: TGCGCCAGCAGTGAGGGACAGGGGGCTTCTGAAGCTTTCTTT. Encoded protein: CASSEGQGASEAFF.

In its sample, this clonotype was seen a few times. This rearrangement joins TRBV20-1 to TRBJ1-1; the D gene is possibly TRBD1 (6 bases). Germline values: CDR1 DFQATT, CDR2 SNEGSKA (reference sequence). The ends were cut back, 5 bases at V and 1 base at J, with 11 bases in the middle. The CDR3 covers 13 residues. The CDR3 nucleotides read TGCAGTGCTTCCCCGGACAGGAACACTGAAGCTTTCTTT. This sequence encodes CSASPDRNTEAFF.

A few counts support this clonotype. The chain employs TRBV3-1 and TRBJ2-5; 9 bases are a match to TRBD2. Germline V gene data show CDR1 as LGHDT and CDR2 as YNNKEL (reference sequence). V shed 3 bases, J shed 3 bases, and the junction held 2 bases outside the gene matches. This CDR3 comprises 14 residues. The CDR3 is CASSQPSGEETQYF. CDR3 coding DNA: TGTGCCAGCAGCCAGCCTAGCGGGGAAGAGACCCAGTACTTC.

This clonotype showed up just a few times. The genes are TRBV18 and TRBJ1-5, with D hard to call. The germline CDR1 and CDR2 sequences are KGHSH and LQKENI. This CDR3 is built from 13 residues. V gave up 5 bases and J gave up 4 bases, with 9 bases separating them. The CDR3 nucleotides read TGTGCCAGCTCAGCGGGCGAAAATCAGCCCCAGCATTTT. It encodes CASSAGENQPQHF.

V usage is TRBV9 and J usage is TRBJ2-1; the match to TRBD2 covers 9 bases. Germline V CDR1 and CDR2: SGDLS, YYNGEE. The CDR3 is 16 amino acids. The V and J ends lost 3 bases and 3 bases, in that order; junction bases with no gene match: 7. DNA of the CDR3: TGTGCCAGCAGCGGATTAAGCGGGGGGAACTACAATGAGCAGTTCTTC. Its protein product is CASSGLSGGNYNEQFF.